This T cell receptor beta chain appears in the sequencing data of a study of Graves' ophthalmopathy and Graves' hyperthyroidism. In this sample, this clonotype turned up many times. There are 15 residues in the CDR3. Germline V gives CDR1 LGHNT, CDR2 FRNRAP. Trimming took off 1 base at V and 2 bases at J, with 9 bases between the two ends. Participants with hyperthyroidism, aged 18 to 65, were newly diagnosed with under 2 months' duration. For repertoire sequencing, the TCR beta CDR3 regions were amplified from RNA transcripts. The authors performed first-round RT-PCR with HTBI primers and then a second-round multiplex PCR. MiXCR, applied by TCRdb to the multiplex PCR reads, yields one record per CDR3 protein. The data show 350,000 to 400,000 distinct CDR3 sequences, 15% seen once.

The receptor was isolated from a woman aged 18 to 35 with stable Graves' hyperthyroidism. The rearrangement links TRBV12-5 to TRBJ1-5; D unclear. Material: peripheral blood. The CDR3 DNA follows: TGTGCTAGTGGTTTGGGAAGGGCGGGCAATCAGCCCCAGCATTTT. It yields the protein CASGLGRAGNQPQHF.